The clone carrying this T cell receptor (beta chain) came up a few times. Its cognate antigen is unknown. TCR beta CDR3 region amplification was performed from RNA transcripts. In the first-round RT-PCR of the TCR CDR3, the HTBI primer set was used. MiXCR, run by TCRdb on the multiplex PCR reads, gives a single entry per CDR3 protein. The data show 450,000 to 600,000 distinct CDR3 sequences, with nearly 20% seen just once and roughly 50% held by the top ten. The data were obtained in a study of T cells in Graves' hyperthyroidism and ophthalmopathy. The study included ophthalmopathy patients with Clinical Activity Score at least 3, NOSPECS grade at least 4 and duration under 3 months. It was uncontrolled infection, other autoimmune disease, pregnancy or lactation that excluded patients. Study-level findings and limits: Among thyroid clonotypes expanded above 0.001, most also appeared in blood. The model anticipated ophthalmopathy a median about six months pre-onset.

Germline CDR1 and CDR2: SGDLS and YYNGEE. With 3 bases removed from V and 2 bases from J, the gap between germline ends came to 12 bases. The CDR3 is 15 residues long. Sequencing used blood. The receptor was isolated from a man aged 35-49 years with Graves' ophthalmopathy. The chain uses TRBV9 and TRBJ2-1, with D maybe TRBD2 (6 bases). The CDR3 reads CASSGGNNPYNEQFF. CDR3 bases: TGTGCCAGCAGCGGCGGGAATAACCCCTACAATGAGCAGTTCTTC.